This T cell receptor beta chain comes out of a study of identical twins. General observations from the study: Insertions were fewer in abundant cord blood beta clonotypes, whereas memory repertoires showed none of this pattern.

The authors used template switching to add a universal primer site and gave cDNA unique molecular identifiers. In TCRdb, the 5' RACE reads were re-called with MiXCR into one record per CDR3 protein. The sample has around 530,000 distinct CDR3 sequences, roughly 15% seen once. As to this clonotype: As yet, its antigen is unknown.

The CDR3 runs 13 residues. CDR1 and CDR2 (germline): MNHEY, SVGAGI. V shed 2 bases and J shed 4 bases, with 8 bases lying between them. These data were also reused for a study on yellow fever vaccine responses in identical twins.

The genes are TRBV6-5 and TRBJ1-2; D is ambiguous. The sequenced sample consisted of CD4+ T cells sorted from blood. The clonotype comes from a woman in her late teens or twenties in good health. The CDR3 protein is CASSYVQTYGYTF. The CDR3 DNA follows: TGTGCCAGCAGTTACGTACAGACCTATGGCTACACCTTC.